This T cell receptor beta chain was sequenced for a study of CD8+ T cells in alopecia areata. The V segment lost 5 bases and the J segment 1 base; nucleotides outside the gene matches: 8. CDR1 MNHEY and CDR2 SMNVEV come from the germline V gene (reference sequence). The CDR3 sequence is 16 residues long. Sequencing templates came from extracted RNA that was reverse transcribed into cDNA. Libraries were prepared by immunoSEQ multiplex PCR; TCRdb keeps only in-frame clonotypes and omits some of them. The sample carries around 200,000 clones, around 63% recorded once. Sorted out of PBMCs were CD4+ T cells and CD8+ T cells.

The specimen was CD4+ T cells sorted from blood, collected at week 0. The chain combines TRBV27 with TRBJ2-3; TRBD1 aligns across 8 bases. The TCR comes from a human donor with alopecia areata. The CDR3 DNA follows: TGTGCCAGCAGTCTCTCTCAGGGGGCGGGCACAGATACGCAGTATTTT. Translated: CASSLSQGAGTDTQYF.